This TCR beta chain was profiled in a study of blood T cell repertoires in COVID-19. Across the whole study: Samples of COVID-19 (acute and convalescent) were obtained from the United States, Italy and Spain.

Germline values: CDR1 KGHDR, CDR2 SFDVKD. Trimming at V came to 2 bases and at J to 0 bases, leaving 5 bases not matched to a gene. This CDR3 spans 16 amino acids. Study processing details: Researchers report that nucleated cell counts were estimated from reference gene primer amplification. TCRdb keeps only in-frame clones here, not all; method: immunoSEQ multiplex PCR. D and trimming were read from the DNA, whereas the V and J calls and clone size are those reported in that table. The sample lists some 320,000 clones; over 75% were seen once. The TCR was taken from a human donor in a cohort sampled during active COVID-19. The V call is TRBV24-1, the J call TRBJ1-2; 7 nucleotides agree with TRBD1. The sample comprised peripheral blood. CDR3 sequence (DNA): TGTGCCACCAGTGATTCCTGGACAGGTTCTAACTATGGCTACACCTTC. Encoded protein: CATSDSWTGSNYGYTF.